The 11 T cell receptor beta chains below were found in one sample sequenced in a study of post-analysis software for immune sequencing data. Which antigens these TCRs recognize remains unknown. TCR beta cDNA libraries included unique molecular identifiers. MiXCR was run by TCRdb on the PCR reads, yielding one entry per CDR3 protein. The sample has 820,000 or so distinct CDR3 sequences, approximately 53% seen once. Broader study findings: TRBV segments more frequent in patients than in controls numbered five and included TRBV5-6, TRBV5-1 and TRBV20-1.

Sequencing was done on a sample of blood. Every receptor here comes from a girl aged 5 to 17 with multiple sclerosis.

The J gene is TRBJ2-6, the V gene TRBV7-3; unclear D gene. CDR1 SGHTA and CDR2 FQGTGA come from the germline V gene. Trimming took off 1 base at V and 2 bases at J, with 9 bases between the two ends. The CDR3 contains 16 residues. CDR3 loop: CASSLIAHTGANVLTF. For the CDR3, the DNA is TGTGCCAGCAGCTTAATAGCTCACACTGGGGCCAACGTCCTGACTTTC. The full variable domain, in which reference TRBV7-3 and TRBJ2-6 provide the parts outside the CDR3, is GAGVSQTPSNKVTEKGKYVELRCDPISGHTALYWYRQSLGQGPEFLIYFQGTGAADDSGLPNDRFFAVRPEGSVSTLKIQRTERGDSAVYLCASSLIAHTGANVLTFGAGSRLTVL.

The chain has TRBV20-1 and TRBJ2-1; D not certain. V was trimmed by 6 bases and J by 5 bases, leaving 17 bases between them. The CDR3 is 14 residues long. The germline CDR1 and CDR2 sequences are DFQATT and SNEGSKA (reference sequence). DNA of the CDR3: TGCAGTGCGCAAGACCTTACAGAGCACAATGAGCAGTTCTTC. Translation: CSAQDLTEHNEQFF.

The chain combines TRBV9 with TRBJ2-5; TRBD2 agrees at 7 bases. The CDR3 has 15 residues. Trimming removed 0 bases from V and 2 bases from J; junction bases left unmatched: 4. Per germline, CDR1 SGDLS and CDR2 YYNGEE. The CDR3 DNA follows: TGTGCCAGCAGCGTAGAAGCTAGCGGTCAAGAGACCCAGTACTTC. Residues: CASSVEASGQETQYF.

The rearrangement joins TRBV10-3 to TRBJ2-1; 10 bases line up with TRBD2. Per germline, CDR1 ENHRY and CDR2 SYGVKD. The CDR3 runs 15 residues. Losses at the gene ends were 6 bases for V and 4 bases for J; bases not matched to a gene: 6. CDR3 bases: TGTGCCATCAGGGACGGACTAGCGGATTACAATGAGCAGTTCTTC. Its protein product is CAIRDGLADYNEQFF.

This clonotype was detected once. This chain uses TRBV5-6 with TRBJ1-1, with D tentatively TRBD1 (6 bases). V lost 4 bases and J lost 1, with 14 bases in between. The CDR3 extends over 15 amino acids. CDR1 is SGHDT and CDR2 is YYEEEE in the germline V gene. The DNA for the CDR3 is TGTGCCAGCAGCCTCCCGACAGGACCGAACACTGAAGCTTTCTTT. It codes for CASSLPTGPNTEAFF.

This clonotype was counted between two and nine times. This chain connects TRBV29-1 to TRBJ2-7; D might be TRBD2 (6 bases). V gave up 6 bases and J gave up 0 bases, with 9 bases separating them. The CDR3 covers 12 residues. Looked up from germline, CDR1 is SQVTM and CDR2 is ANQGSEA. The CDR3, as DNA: TGCAGCGTGGGGAGGACCTCCTACGAGCAGTACTTC. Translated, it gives CSVGRTSYEQYF.

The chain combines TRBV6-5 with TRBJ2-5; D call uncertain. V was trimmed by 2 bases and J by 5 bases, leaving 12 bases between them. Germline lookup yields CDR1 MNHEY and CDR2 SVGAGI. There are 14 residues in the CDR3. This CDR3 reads CASSYEKGLETQYF. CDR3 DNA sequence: TGTGCCAGCAGTTACGAAAAGGGCTTGGAGACCCAGTACTTC.

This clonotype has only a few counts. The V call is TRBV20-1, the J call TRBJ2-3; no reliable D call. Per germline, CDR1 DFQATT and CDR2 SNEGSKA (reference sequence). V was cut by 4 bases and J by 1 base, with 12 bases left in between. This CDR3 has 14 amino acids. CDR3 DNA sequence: TGCAGTGCTATCCGGCCCGGCGGCACAGATACGCAGTATTTT. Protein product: CSAIRPGGTDTQYF.

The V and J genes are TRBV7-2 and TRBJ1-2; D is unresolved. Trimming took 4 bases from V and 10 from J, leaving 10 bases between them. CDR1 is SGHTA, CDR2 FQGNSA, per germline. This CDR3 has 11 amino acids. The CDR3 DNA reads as TGTGCCAGCAGCTCTTACCACCTCTACACCTTC. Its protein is CASSSYHLYTF.

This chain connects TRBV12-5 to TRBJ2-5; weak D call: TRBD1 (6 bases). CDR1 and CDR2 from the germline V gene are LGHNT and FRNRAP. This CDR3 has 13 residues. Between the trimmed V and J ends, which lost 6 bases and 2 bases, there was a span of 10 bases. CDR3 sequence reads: CASGLGQQETQYF. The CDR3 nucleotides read TGTGCTAGTGGCCTAGGACAGCAAGAGACCCAGTACTTC.

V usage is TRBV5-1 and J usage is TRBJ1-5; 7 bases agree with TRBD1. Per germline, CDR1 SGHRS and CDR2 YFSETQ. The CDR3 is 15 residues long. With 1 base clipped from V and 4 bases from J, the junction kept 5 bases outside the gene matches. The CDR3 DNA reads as TGCGCCAGCAGCTTGCAGACAGGGTCAAATCAGCCCCAGCATTTT. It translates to CASSLQTGSNQPQHF.